A selection of T cell receptor beta chains follows, all from one sample in a study of blood T cell repertoires in COVID-19. TCRdb's copy holds only in-frame clones and misses some; the assay was immunoSEQ multiplex PCR. This sample has roughly 200,000 clones, with roughly 90% found just once. Sequencing was carried out using peripheral blood. The receptor source for this set is a man between 18 and 29 years old with active or convalescent COVID-19. CDR3s include the opening cysteine and the closing phenylalanine or tryptophan.

>TRBV6-1|TRBJ2-3
CASSEEPGGTDTQYF
>TRBV7-2|TRBJ2-1
CASSLEAPTSGEQFF
>TRBV5-4|TRBJ2-5
CASSLSRDRGSETQYF
>TRBV2|TRBJ1-2
CASSGGPPGYTF
>TRBV5-4|TRBJ1-4
CASSLETGSNEKLFF
>TRBV25-1|TRBJ2-5
CASSEFGRETQYF
>TRBV18|TRBJ1-3
CASSKSYSGNTIYF
>TRBV5-8|TRBJ1-1
CASSLINTEAFF
>TRBV19|TRBJ1-1
CASRSPGQMNTEAFF
>TRBV7-9|TRBJ1-2
CASSGWSSSGGNYGYTF
>TRBV30|TRBJ1-1
CAWDGSWTEAFF
>TRBV6-6|TRBJ1-1
CASKTGGEDTEAFF
>TRBV4-2|TRBJ2-7
CASSQRQGAYEQYF
>TRBV23-1|TRBJ1-6
CASSRTGNSPLHF
>TRBV11-2|TRBJ1-2
CASSLVPVADRDYGYTF
>TRBV19|TRBJ1-2
CASTRSGMVYGYTF
>TRBV5-1|TRBJ1-5
CASSLFGGSNQPQHF
>TRBV7-2|TRBJ2-7
CASSVDTNAYEQYF
>TRBV5-6|TRBJ1-2
CASSLVVGLDGYTF
>TRBV7-8|TRBJ1-1
CASRPGTENTEAFF
>TRBV5-4|TRBJ2-5
CASSFTAQETQYF
>TRBV19|TRBJ1-3
CASSTGSNSGNTIYF
>TRBV12-5|TRBJ2-4
CASGFSGVNIQYF
>TRBV15|TRBJ2-3
CATSRTFTDTQYF
>TRBV30|TRBJ1-4
CAWSPPGGNEKLFF
>TRBV11-3|TRBJ2-1
CASTEGLASYNEQFF
>TRBV6-5|TRBJ2-7
CASSYAESYEQYF
>TRBV29-1|TRBJ2-5
CSVAKTGNQETQYF
>TRBV2|TRBJ2-3
CASSNLGGPDTQYF
>TRBV5-1|TRBJ2-1
CASSARGDEQFF
>TRBV7-2|TRBJ1-1
CASSFVTGGTEAFF
>TRBV7-9|TRBJ2-7
CATQRGQGTTEQYF
>TRBV12-3/TRBV12-4|TRBJ1-2
CASSLRQYGYTF
>TRBV5-1|TRBJ1-1
CASSPLQGLNTEAFF
>TRBV3-1/TRBV3-2|TRBJ2-7
CASSQRTGLREQYF
>TRBV29-1|TRBJ2-2
CSVVSGAGGTNTGELFF
>TRBV10-3|TRBJ2-1
CAIRRLGVYNEQFF
>TRBV19|TRBJ1-1
CASSRLGTGSNTEAFF
>TRBV19|TRBJ1-1
CASSIDRGHTEAFF
>TRBV5-1|TRBJ2-5
CASSLWGEEETQYF
>TRBV6-5|TRBJ1-5
CASSLGTGRQPQHF
>TRBV18|TRBJ1-2
CASSPGSPLHGYTF
>TRBV7-9|TRBJ1-1
CASSLGQGSTEAFF
>TRBV6-2/TRBV6-3|TRBJ1-5
CASSYRQGGQPQHF
>TRBV5-1|TRBJ2-7
CASSQGQGVGEQYF
>TRBV28|TRBJ1-4
CASSSGQDNEKLFF
>TRBV7-9|TRBJ1-4
CASSLALAGINEKLFF
>TRBV6-5|TRBJ1-1
CASRDRGRASEAFF
>TRBV5-1|TRBJ2-5
CASSPRTGGLETQYF
>TRBV5-1|TRBJ1-3
CASRGQGMAGNTIYF
>TRBV7-2|TRBJ1-2
CASSLRRTGGGGYTF
>TRBV6-5|TRBJ1-1
CASRLNRGLNTEAFF
>TRBV6-5|TRBJ1-1
CASRLRQGAYTEAFF
>TRBV5-1|TRBJ1-1
CASSKTQGWNTEAFF